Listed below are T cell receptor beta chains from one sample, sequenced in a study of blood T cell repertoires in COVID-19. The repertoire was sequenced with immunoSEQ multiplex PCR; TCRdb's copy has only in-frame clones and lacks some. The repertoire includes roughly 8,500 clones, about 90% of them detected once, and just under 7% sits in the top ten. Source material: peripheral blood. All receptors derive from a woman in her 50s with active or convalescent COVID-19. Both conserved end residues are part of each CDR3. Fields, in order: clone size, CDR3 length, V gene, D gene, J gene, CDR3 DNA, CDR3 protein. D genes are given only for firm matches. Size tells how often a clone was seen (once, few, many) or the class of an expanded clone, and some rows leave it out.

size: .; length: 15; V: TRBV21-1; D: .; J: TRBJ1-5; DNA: TGTGCCAGCAGCACCAGAGGGTTCTGGGCTCAGCCCCAGCATTTT; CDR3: CASSTRGFWAQPQHF
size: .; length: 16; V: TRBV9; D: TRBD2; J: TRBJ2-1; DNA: TGTGCCAGCAGCGTCCGGACTAGCGGGAGATGGAATGAGCAGTTCTTC; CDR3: CASSVRTSGRWNEQFF
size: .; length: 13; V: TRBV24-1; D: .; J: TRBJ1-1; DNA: TGTGCCACCAGTCCGGGGGGGAACACTGAAGCTTTCTTT; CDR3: CATSPGGNTEAFF
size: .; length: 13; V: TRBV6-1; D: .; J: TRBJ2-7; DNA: TGTGCCAGCAGTGAAGCTCGGCAGACAGAGCAGTACTTC; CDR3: CASSEARQTEQYF
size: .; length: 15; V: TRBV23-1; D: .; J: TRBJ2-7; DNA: TGCGCCAGCAGTCACGGTTTACGGAGCTCCTACGAGCAGTACTTC; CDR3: CASSHGLRSSYEQYF
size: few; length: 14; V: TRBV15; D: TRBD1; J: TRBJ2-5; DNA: TGTGCCACCAGCAGAGGACAGGGGCCGGAGACCCAGTACTTC; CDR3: CATSRGQGPETQYF
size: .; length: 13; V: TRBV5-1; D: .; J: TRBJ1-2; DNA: TGCGCCAGCAGCTTGGTCGGGGATTATGGCTACACCTTC; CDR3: CASSLVGDYGYTF
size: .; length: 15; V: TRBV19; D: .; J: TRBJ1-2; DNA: TGTGCCAGTACCGAGGGACACTCAGCTAACTATGGCTACACCTTC; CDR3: CASTEGHSANYGYTF
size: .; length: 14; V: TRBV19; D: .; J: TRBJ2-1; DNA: TGTGCCAGTAGTATCCCCGGGGACTACAATGAGCAGTTCTTC; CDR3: CASSIPGDYNEQFF
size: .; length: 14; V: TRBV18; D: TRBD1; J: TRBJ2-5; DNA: TGTGCCAGCTCACGGCGACAGGGGAAAGAGACCCAGTACTTC; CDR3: CASSRRQGKETQYF
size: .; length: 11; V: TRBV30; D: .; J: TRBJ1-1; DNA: TGTGCCTGGGCCTCGGGGGCTGAAGCTTTCTTT; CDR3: CAWASGAEAFF
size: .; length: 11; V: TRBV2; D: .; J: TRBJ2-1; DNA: TGTGCCAGCAGTCCGTACAATGAGCAGTTCTTC; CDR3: CASSPYNEQFF
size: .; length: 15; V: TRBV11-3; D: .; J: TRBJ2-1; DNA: TGTGCCAGCAGCCAGGAGGGGCTCTCCTACAATGAGCAGTTCTTC; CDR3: CASSQEGLSYNEQFF
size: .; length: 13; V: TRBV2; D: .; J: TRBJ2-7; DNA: TGTGCCAGCAGTGATAGAGCGGCCCACGAGCAGTACTTC; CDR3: CASSDRAAHEQYF
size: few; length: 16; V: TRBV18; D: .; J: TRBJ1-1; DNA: TGTGCCAGCTCACCTATCACCGGAGGCGAGAACACTGAAGCTTTCTTT; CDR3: CASSPITGGENTEAFF
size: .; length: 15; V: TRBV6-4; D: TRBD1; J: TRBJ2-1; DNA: TGTGCCAGCAGTGTCTCCGGGACAGGGTTGAATGAGCAGTTCTTC; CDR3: CASSVSGTGLNEQFF
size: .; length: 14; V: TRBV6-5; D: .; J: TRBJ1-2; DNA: TGTGCCAGCAGCACGGGGGGACGGCTCTATGGCTACACCTTC; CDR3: CASSTGGRLYGYTF
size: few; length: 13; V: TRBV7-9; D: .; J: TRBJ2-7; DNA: TGTGCCAGCAGCCTCGAGAACCAGGACGAGCAGTACTTC; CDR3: CASSLENQDEQYF
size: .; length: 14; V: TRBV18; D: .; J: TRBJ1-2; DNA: TGTGCCAGCTCCCCTGTATTACAGGCCAATGGCTACACCTTC; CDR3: CASSPVLQANGYTF
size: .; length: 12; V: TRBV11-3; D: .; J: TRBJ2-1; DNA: TGTGCCAGCAGCTTAGATGAGGGTGAGCAGTTCTTC; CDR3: CASSLDEGEQFF
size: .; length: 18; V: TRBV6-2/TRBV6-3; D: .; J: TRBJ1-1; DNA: TGTGCCAGCAGTTACTCGACGGGCAGGGGCTATATGAACACTGAAGCTTTCTTT; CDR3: CASSYSTGRGYMNTEAFF
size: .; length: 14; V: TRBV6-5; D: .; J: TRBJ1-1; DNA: TGTGCCAGCACTCTCGGACATTCGAACACTGAAGCTTTCTTT; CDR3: CASTLGHSNTEAFF
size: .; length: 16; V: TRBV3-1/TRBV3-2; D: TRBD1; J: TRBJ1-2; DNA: TGTGCCAGCAGCCAAGGAGGGACAGGGCAGTCCCTTGGCTACACCTTC; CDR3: CASSQGGTGQSLGYTF
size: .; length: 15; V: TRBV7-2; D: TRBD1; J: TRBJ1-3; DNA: TGTGCCAGCAGCGCCCAGGGACAGGGAGGAAACACCATATATTTT; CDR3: CASSAQGQGGNTIYF
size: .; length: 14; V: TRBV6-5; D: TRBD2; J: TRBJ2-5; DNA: TGTGCCAGCAGTTATAGCGGGAGGGGAGAGACCCAGTACTTC; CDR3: CASSYSGRGETQYF
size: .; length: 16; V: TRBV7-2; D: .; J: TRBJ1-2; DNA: TGTGCCAGCAGCTTAGGGTCAGGGACTGCTAACTATGGCTACACCTTC; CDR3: CASSLGSGTANYGYTF
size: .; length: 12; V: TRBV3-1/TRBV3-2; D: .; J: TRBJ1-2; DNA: TGTGCCAGCAGCCCAGGACAGAAGGGCTACACCTTC; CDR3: CASSPGQKGYTF
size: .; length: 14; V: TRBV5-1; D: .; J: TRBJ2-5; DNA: TGCGCCAGCAGTCCCGGACAGCTCCAAGAGACCCAGTACTTC; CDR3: CASSPGQLQETQYF
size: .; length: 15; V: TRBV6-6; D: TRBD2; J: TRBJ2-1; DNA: TGTGCCAGCACCCCCTCGCTAGCGGCATACAATGAGCAGTTCTTC; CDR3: CASTPSLAAYNEQFF
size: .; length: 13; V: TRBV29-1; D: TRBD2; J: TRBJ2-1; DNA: TGCAGCGTGCCTAGCGGGAGTTGGGATGAGCAGTTCTTC; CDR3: CSVPSGSWDEQFF
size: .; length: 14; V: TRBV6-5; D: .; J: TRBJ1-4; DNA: TGTGCCAGCAGATCACACAGGGTAAGGGAAAAACTGTTTTTT; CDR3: CASRSHRVREKLFF
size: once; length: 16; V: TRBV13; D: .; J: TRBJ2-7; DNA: TGTGCCAGCAGCTTAGTGGGGGCGGGAGCTCCCTGGTGGCAGTACTTC; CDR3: CASSLVGAGAPWWQYF
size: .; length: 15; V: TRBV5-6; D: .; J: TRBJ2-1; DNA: TGTGCCAGCAGCTTCCCAAGACTAGATCCCAATGAGCAGTTCTTC; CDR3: CASSFPRLDPNEQFF
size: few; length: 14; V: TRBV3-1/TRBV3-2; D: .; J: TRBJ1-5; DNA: TGTGCCAGCAGCCAAGCCGGGGGTACTCAGCCCCAGCATTTT; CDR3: CASSQAGGTQPQHF
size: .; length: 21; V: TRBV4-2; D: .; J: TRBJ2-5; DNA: TGTGCCAGCAGCCAAGCCCTTACTGGGGCTAAAACCAGGCCCACACAAGAGACCCAGTACTTC; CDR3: CASSQALTGAKTRPTQETQYF
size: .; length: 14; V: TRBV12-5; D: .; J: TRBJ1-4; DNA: TGTGCTAGTGGCCCTGGCGGGGCTAGGGAAAAACTGTTTTTT; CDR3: CASGPGGAREKLFF